This entry lists 22 T cell receptor beta chains sequenced from one sample in a study of long-term antiretroviral therapy in people with HIV. Survey level was the resolution at which the v3.0 immunoSEQ assay ran. The method was immunoSEQ multiplex PCR; TCRdb's version includes in-frame clones alone and lacks a portion of them. The repertoire holds about 25,000 clones, with 60% to 85% as singletons. Sequences were derived from unsorted PBMCs, sampled 2.1 years after starting antiretroviral therapy. The receptors come from a man aged 30 to 39 with HIV.

The CDR3 bases are TGTGCCAGTAGCCATCGGATGAGCCGGAACACTGAAGCTTTCTTT. Protein sequence: CASSHRMSRNTEAFF. J is TRBJ1-1 and V is TRBV5-4, with D hard to call. The V end was cut by 8 bases, the J end by 1 base, with 18 bases between. This CDR3 has 15 residues. Germline V lookup: CDR1 SGHNT, CDR2 YYREEE (reference sequence).

This clone was counted once. V usage is TRBV7-3 and J usage is TRBJ2-3; 12 bases fit TRBD2. Germline loops: CDR1 SGHTA, CDR2 FQGTGA. V gave up 4 bases and J gave up 2 bases; unmatched junction bases: 4. The CDR3 has 16 residues. The CDR3 nucleotides are TGTGCCAGCAGCTCCGGACTAGCGGGATCCACAGATACGCAGTATTTT. Amino acids: CASSSGLAGSTDTQYF.

The chain recombines TRBV27 with TRBJ2-7; possibly TRBD2 for D (6 bases). CDR1 is MNHEY and CDR2 is SMNVEV in the germline V gene (reference sequence). The CDR3 extends over 12 amino acids. Trimming cost V 4 bases and J 5 bases, with 9 bases left between them. For the CDR3, the DNA is TGTGCCAGCAGTTCAGGAGGGGACGAGCAGTACTTC. It encodes CASSSGGDEQYF.

The chain couples TRBV27 to TRBJ2-7; D gene ambiguous. The CDR3 is 15 amino acids. The V end lost 2 bases, the J end lost 2 bases, and 13 bases lay between the germline ends. Germline CDR1 is MNHEY and CDR2 is SMNVEV (reference sequence). The CDR3 loop is CASSLREPPPYEQYF. DNA of the CDR3: TGTGCCAGCAGTTTACGAGAGCCCCCTCCCTACGAGCAGTACTTC.

V gene TRBV12-5 combines with J gene TRBJ2-1, with a possible D match to TRBD1 (6 bases). Germline V gene lookup returns CDR1 LGHNT and CDR2 FRNRAP. V dropped 4 bases and J dropped 7 bases, with 8 bases sitting between them. CDR3 length equals 12 residues. Written as DNA, the CDR3 is TGTGCTAGTGGTTCTCAGGGGAATGAGCAGTTCTTC. Amino acids: CASGSQGNEQFF. Complete variable domain (other parts from reference TRBV12-5 and TRBJ2-1): DARVTQTPRHKVTEMGQEVTMRCQPILGHNTVFWYRQTMMQGLELLAYFRNRAPLDDSGMPKDRFSAEMPDATLATLKIQPSEPRDSAVYFCASGSQGNEQFFGPGTRLTVL.

The chain couples TRBV4-3 to TRBJ2-2, with TRBD2 matching over 11 bases. CDR1 is LGHNA and CDR2 is YSLEER in the germline V gene. The CDR3 runs 18 residues. With 1 base clipped from V and 6 bases from J, the junction kept 10 bases outside the gene matches. Written as DNA, the CDR3 is TGCGCCAGCAGCCAAGCGGGTAGCGGGAGGGGGGGGTCCGGGGAGCTGTTTTTT. This codes for CASSQAGSGRGGSGELFF.

The chain recombines TRBV7-2 with TRBJ1-2, with TRBD1 as a possible D gene (5 bases). CDR3 length: 15 amino acids. The ends were cut back, 0 bases at V and 0 bases at J, with 8 bases in the middle. CDR1 is SGHTA, CDR2 FQGNSA, per germline. The CDR3 loop reads CASSLAWGANYGYTF. The CDR3 DNA reads TGTGCCAGCAGCTTAGCCTGGGGGGCTAACTATGGCTACACCTTC.

V usage is TRBV6-6 and J usage is TRBJ1-6, with a weak D call TRBD1 (5 bases). V was clipped by 0 bases and J by 7 bases, with 10 bases between them. The CDR3 is 15 amino acids. Germline V gene data show CDR1 as MNHNY and CDR2 as SVGAGI (reference sequence). CDR3 nucleotides: TGTGCCAGCAGTTACTCTATGGGACTCAATTCACCCCTCCACTTT. Protein product: CASSYSMGLNSPLHF.

J is TRBJ2-2 and V is TRBV5-1; no clear D. This CDR3 is built from 12 residues. Trimming shortened V by 10 bases and J by 0 bases, and 7 bases separated the two germline ends. The V gene's germline CDR1 is SGHRS and CDR2 YFSETQ. The CDR3 region has the DNA TGCGCCTCGCGGTCGAACACCGGGGAGCTGTTTTTT. This codes for CASRSNTGELFF.

The chain combines TRBV30 with TRBJ1-1; TRBD1 agrees at 10 bases. Germline V gives CDR1 GTSNPN, CDR2 SVGIG (reference sequence). The CDR3 loop spans 14 amino acids. With V trimmed by 5 bases and J by 2 bases, 5 bases remained unmatched. The CDR3 here is CAWGTGDLNTEAFF. Here the CDR3 DNA reads TGTGCCTGGGGGACAGGGGATTTAAACACTGAAGCTTTCTTT.

In nucleotides, the CDR3 is TGTGCCAGCAGCTTAGATCCTGGGTCCACTGAAGCTTTCTTT. Amino acids: CASSLDPGSTEAFF. The V call is TRBV11-2, the J call TRBJ1-1; D gene uncertain. Germline V CDR1 and CDR2: SGHAT, FQNNGV. This CDR3 contains 14 residues. V was shortened by 0 bases and J by 4 bases, with 9 bases between the two germline ends.

The CDR3 here is CASSLAGDQPQHF. The CDR3 DNA sequence: TGTGCCAGCAGCTTAGCCGGGGATCAGCCCCAGCATTTT. The J gene is TRBJ1-5, the V gene TRBV7-2; D is uncertain. The CDR3 runs to 13 residues. Germline loops: CDR1 SGHTA, CDR2 FQGNSA. V lost 0 bases to trimming and J lost 5 bases, with 5 bases between them. The whole variable domain, remainder taken from reference TRBV7-2 and TRBJ1-5, is GAGVSQSPSNKVTEKGKDVELRCDPISGHTALYWYRQSLGQGLEFLIYFQGNSAPDKSGLPSDRFSAERTGGSVSTLTIQRTQQEDSAVYLCASSLAGDQPQHFGDGTRLSIL.

In its sample, this clone was seen a few times. The V gene is TRBV2, the J gene TRBJ2-7; 7 positions agree with TRBD2. The CDR3 consists of 13 residues. V shed 8 bases, J shed 1 base, and the junction held 5 bases outside the gene matches. Germline V gene lookup returns CDR1 SNHLY and CDR2 FYNNEI. The CDR3 sequence is CASGRDVSYEQYF. The DNA of the CDR3 is TGTGCCAGCGGGAGGGACGTATCCTACGAGCAGTACTTC. The variable domain in full, completed from reference TRBV2 and TRBJ2-7, reads EPEVTQTPSHQVTQMGQEVILRCVPISNHLYFYWYRQILGQKVEFLVSFYNNEISEKSEIFDDQFSVERPDGSNFTLKIRSTKLEDSAMYFCASGRDVSYEQYFGPGTRLTVT.

The rearrangement uses TRBV5-1 and TRBJ2-7; TRBD1 matches 7 bases. CDR3 length equals 15 residues. CDR1 is SGHRS and CDR2 is YFSETQ in the germline V gene. After removal of 3 bases from V and 7 bases from J, the junction contained 13 bases not matched to a gene. CDR3 in DNA: TGCGCCAGCAGCTCGGGACAGCCCCTAAAGGGGGAGCAGTACTTC. This encodes CASSSGQPLKGEQYF.

V gene TRBV7-6 combines with J gene TRBJ2-7; D tentatively reads TRBD1 or TRBD2 (5 bases each). The germline V gene has CDR1 SGHVS and CDR2 FNYEAQ. V dropped 5 bases and J dropped 2 bases, with 10 bases sitting between them. This CDR3 has 13 amino acids. This CDR3 is CASSRDVTYEQYF. CDR3 DNA: TGTGCCAGCAGCCGGGACGTAACCTACGAGCAGTACTTC. Using reference TRBV7-6 and TRBJ2-7 for the parts outside the CDR3, the full variable domain is GAGVSQSPRYKVTKRGQDVALRCDPISGHVSLYWYRQALGQGPEFLTYFNYEAQQDKSGLPNDRFSAERPEGSISTLTIQRTEQRDSAMYRCASSRDVTYEQYFGPGTRLTVT.

This clone was detected only once. The chain links TRBV13 to TRBJ1-2, with D hard to call. V dropped 5 bases and J dropped 8 bases, with 18 bases sitting between them. This CDR3 comprises 14 residues. Germline CDR1 PRHDT, CDR2 FYEKMQ (reference sequence). CDR3 residues: CASSPVYTRRGYTF. For the CDR3, the DNA is TGTGCCAGCAGCCCGGTTTACACGCGACGCGGCTACACCTTC. Full variable domain (remainder filled in from reference TRBV13 and TRBJ1-2): AAGVIQSPRHLIKEKRETATLKCYPIPRHDTVYWYQQGPGQDPQFLISFYEKMQSDKGSIPDRFSAQQFSDYHSELNMSSLELGDSALYFCASSPVYTRRGYTFGSGTRLTVV.

The CDR3 bases are TGTGCCAGCAGGGATCTAGGGGGGGGCTCCTACGAGCAGTACTTC. It translates to CASRDLGGGSYEQYF. The chain links TRBV28 to TRBJ2-7, with TRBD2 as a possible D gene (7 bases). The germline V gene has CDR1 MDHEN and CDR2 SYDVKM. V was clipped by 6 bases and J by 0 bases, with 15 bases between them. This CDR3 region has 15 residues.

The chain couples TRBV19 to TRBJ2-7, with a weak D call TRBD2 (5 bases). Germline V CDR1 and CDR2: LNHDA, SQIVND (reference sequence). The CDR3 length is 13 residues. Trimming removed 2 bases at V and 6 bases at J, with 11 bases between. CDR3 in amino acids: CASSITRFSEQYF. The CDR3 DNA sequence: TGTGCCAGTAGTATAACTAGGTTTTCCGAGCAGTACTTC. Based on the CDR3 plus reference TRBV19 and TRBJ2-7, the full variable domain is DGGITQSPKYLFRKEGQNVTLSCEQNLNHDAMYWYRQDPGQGLRLIYYSQIVNDFQKGDIAEGYSVSREKKESFPLTVTSAQKNPTAFYLCASSITRFSEQYFGPGTRLTVT.

This clone was picked up one time. The V and J genes are TRBV6-6 and TRBJ1-6, with 7 nucleotides matching TRBD1. The CDR3 is made up of 14 amino acids. Germline V gene data show CDR1 as MNHNY and CDR2 as SVGAGI (reference sequence). V trimming: 6 bases; J trimming: 14 bases; junction bases outside the gene matches: 13. DNA for the CDR3: TGTGCCAGCAGGGGAGGTACAGGGGTAATCACCCTCCACTTT. Translated: CASRGGTGVITLHF.

This clone was counted a few times. J is TRBJ1-6 and V is TRBV7-2; D is ambiguous. In germline, CDR1 is SGHTA, CDR2 FQGNSA. The ends were cut back, 4 bases at V and 16 bases at J, with 11 bases in the middle. The CDR3 runs to 11 residues. The DNA for the CDR3 is TGTGCCAGCAGCTCCGGGCCTCTGCTCCACTTT. Amino acids: CASSSGPLLHF.

The chain recombines TRBV30 with TRBJ2-4; D not certain. CDR1 is GTSNPN, CDR2 SVGIG, per germline (reference sequence). The CDR3 contains 16 residues. V was pared by 0 bases and J by 0 bases, with 12 bases between. The CDR3 sequence: CAWSVSELLAKNIQYF. The CDR3, as DNA: TGTGCCTGGAGTGTAAGCGAGCTCTTAGCCAAAAACATTCAGTACTTC.

The genes are TRBV5-1 and TRBJ2-7, with 12 bases matching TRBD2. V shed 1 base, J shed 0 bases, and the junction held 11 bases outside the gene matches. Per the germline V gene, CDR1 is SGHRS and CDR2 is YFSETQ. The CDR3 runs to 19 residues. CDR3 amino acids: CASSLNTGTSGLSSYEQYF. CDR3 nucleotides: TGCGCCAGCAGCTTGAATACCGGGACTAGCGGGTTAAGCTCCTACGAGCAGTACTTC.